The rows below give T cell receptor beta chains drawn from one sample of a study of T cells in Graves' hyperthyroidism and ophthalmopathy. TCRdb called the multiplex PCR reads again in MiXCR, with one record for every CDR3 protein. The sample gives more than 350,000 distinct CDR3 sequences, under 15% of which show up once; about 30% is in the top ten. Material for sequencing was blood. The receptors come from a woman aged 25 to 39 with Graves' hyperthyroidism. Each CDR3 is given with its conserved first and last residue. D genes are given only for firm matches. Only some rows state a clone size, as once, few, many or a class for expanded clones.

CDR3 | DNA | V | D | J | size
CASGKGSSGNTIYF | TGTGCCAGCGGTAAAGGGAGCTCTGGAAACACCATATATTTT | TRBV2 | NA | TRBJ1-3 | NA
CATSDSVTDTQYF | TGTGCCACCAGTGATTCAGTCACAGATACGCAGTATTTT | TRBV24-1 | NA | TRBJ2-3 | NA
CASSGGWGYTGELFF | TGTGCCAGCTCGGGGGGTTGGGGCTACACCGGGGAGCTGTTTTTT | TRBV12-3/TRBV12-4 | TRBD2 | TRBJ2-2 | NA
CASSIGLAERYEQYF | TGTGCCAGTAGTATAGGGCTAGCGGAAAGATACGAGCAGTACTTC | TRBV19 | TRBD2 | TRBJ2-7 | NA
CASSQTGLSQETQYF | TGCGCCAGCAGCCAGACGGGACTCAGCCAAGAGACCCAGTACTTC | TRBV4-1 | NA | TRBJ2-5 | NA
CASSLLGVGETQYF | TGTGCCAGCAGTTTACTGGGGGTAGGAGAGACCCAGTACTTC | TRBV28 | NA | TRBJ2-5 | many
CASSLSWEKLFF | TGTGCCAGCAGTTTATCGTGGGAAAAACTGTTTTTT | TRBV28 | NA | TRBJ1-4 | many
CASSYRTTSGRLETQYF | TGTGCCAGCAGTTACCGAACGACTAGCGGGAGGTTAGAGACCCAGTACTTC | TRBV27 | TRBD2 | TRBJ2-5 | many
CASSLLVGSDTQYF | TGTGCCAGCAGCCTACTTGTGGGGTCGGATACGCAGTATTTT | TRBV3-1 | NA | TRBJ2-3 | many
CASSFSGINEQFF | TGTGCCAGCAGTTTTAGCGGGATAAATGAGCAGTTCTTC | TRBV27 | TRBD2 | TRBJ2-1 | many
CASSPKRTGRNYEQYF | TGTGCCAGCAGCCCGAAGAGGACGGGACGGAACTACGAGCAGTACTTC | TRBV11-1 | NA | TRBJ2-7 | NA
CASSLAGGPYEQFF | TGTGCCAGCAGCTTAGCGGGAGGGCCTTATGAGCAGTTCTTC | TRBV7-2 | TRBD2 | TRBJ2-1 | many
CASSPTSISYNEQFF | TGTGCCAGCAGCCCGACTAGCATCTCCTACAATGAGCAGTTCTTC | TRBV5-8 | TRBD2 | TRBJ2-1 | few
CATSGPWTGSYTF | TGTGCCACCAGCGGGCCTTGGACAGGGAGCTACACCTTC | TRBV15 | TRBD1 | TRBJ1-2 | NA
CAQSGGGSGTGELFF | TGTGCCCAATCCGGGGGGGGCTCAGGGACCGGGGAGCTGTTTTTT | TRBV6-1 | TRBD2 | TRBJ2-2 | NA